This passage covers 10 T cell receptor beta chains from one sample sequenced in a study of blood T cell repertoires in COVID-19. Produced via immunoSEQ multiplex PCR; TCRdb's table is partial and in-frame only. The sample lists 15,000 or so clones, approximately 92% occurring once. The sequenced material came from peripheral blood. The receptors derive from a human donor with active COVID-19. The donor label of this sample is uncertain.

V gene TRBV2 combines with J gene TRBJ2-5; D might be TRBD1 (6 bases). Germline CDR1 SNHLY, CDR2 FYNNEI. V lost 7 bases and J lost 2, with 20 bases in between. The CDR3 is 16 residues long. The CDR3 is CASKELGAGTQETQYF. The CDR3 nucleotides are TGTGCCAGCAAAGAACTCGGGGCAGGGACACAAGAGACCCAGTACTTC. The variable domain in full, with the rest retrieved from reference TRBV2 and TRBJ2-5, is EPEVTQTPSHQVTQMGQEVILRCVPISNHLYFYWYRQILGQKVEFLVSFYNNEISEKSEIFDDQFSVERPDGSNFTLKIRSTKLEDSAMYFCASKELGAGTQETQYFGPGTRLLVL.

V and J are TRBV6-2 or TRBV6-3 and TRBJ2-2; the D gene is possibly TRBD1 (6 bases). The V end lost 2 bases, the J end lost 6 bases, and 7 bases lay between the germline ends. Germline values: CDR1 MNHEY, CDR2 SVGEGT. The CDR3 is 13 residues long. The CDR3 coding sequence is TGTGCCAGCAGTTACACAGGGCCCGGGGAGCTGTTTTTT. Translation gives CASSYTGPGELFF.

The rearrangement joins TRBV6-1 to TRBJ2-1; tentatively, D is TRBD2 (6 bases). Trimming shortened V by 2 bases and J by 2 bases, and 16 bases separated the two germline ends. Per germline, CDR1 MNHNS and CDR2 SASEGT. There are 17 residues in the CDR3. The CDR3 DNA follows: TGTGCCAGCAGTGAATGGGATGGAGGGATGCCCTACAATGAGCAGTTCTTC. Translation: CASSEWDGGMPYNEQFF.

V is TRBV9 and J is TRBJ1-5, with D unresolved. The CDR3 is 14 residues long. Germline CDR1 SGDLS, CDR2 YYNGEE. V was cut by 0 bases and J by 8 bases, with 12 bases left in between. The CDR3 spells CASSVAEGTKPQHF. The DNA for the CDR3 is TGTGCCAGCAGCGTAGCTGAGGGAACCAAGCCCCAGCATTTT.

This clone was detected only once. V is TRBV13 and J is TRBJ1-2; the D gene is possibly TRBD1 (5 bases). This CDR3 has 16 residues. Deletions cut 2 bases from V and 6 bases from J, with 19 bases between. CDR1 is PRHDT, CDR2 FYEKMQ, per germline (reference sequence). CDR3 amino acids: CASSLPGQGLRDGYTF. The DNA of the CDR3 is TGTGCCAGCAGCTTACCAGGGCAGGGTCTTAGAGATGGCTACACCTTC.

This clone occurred once. CDR3 sequence: CASSRYPGQAFTGELFF. As DNA, the CDR3 is TGTGCCAGCAGCAGATATCCGGGACAGGCTTTCACCGGGGAGCTGTTTTTT. The chain is built from TRBV5-6 and TRBJ2-2; 8 bases align to TRBD1. This CDR3 has 17 amino acids. V shed 4 bases, J shed 4 bases, and the junction held 12 bases outside the gene matches. Looked up from germline, CDR1 is SGHDT and CDR2 is YYEEEE.

The chain uses TRBV6-2 or TRBV6-3 and TRBJ1-5; D unresolved. V was trimmed by 2 bases and J by 7 bases, leaving 18 bases between them. This CDR3 spans 16 amino acids. The germline V gene encodes CDR1 MNHEY and CDR2 SVGEGT. The CDR3: CASSYGTLNPPQPQHF. The CDR3 DNA sequence: TGTGCCAGCAGTTACGGTACATTGAATCCGCCCCAGCCCCAGCATTTT.

The V call is TRBV30, the J call TRBJ1-2, with 9 bases matching TRBD1. V was clipped by 0 bases and J by 7 bases; unmatched bases: 9. The CDR3 runs 15 residues. Germline values: CDR1 GTSNPN, CDR2 SVGIG (reference sequence). This chain's CDR3 is CAWSVGTGWAGGYTF. CDR3 sequence (DNA): TGTGCCTGGAGTGTCGGGACAGGGTGGGCGGGTGGCTACACCTTC.

This rearrangement joins TRBV29-1 to TRBJ1-5; 7 nucleotides match TRBD1. The ends lost 4 bases at V and 3 bases at J; junction bases unmatched: 6. The V gene's germline CDR1 is SQVTM and CDR2 ANQGSEA. CDR3 length equals 14 residues. CDR3 DNA sequence: TGCAGCGTTGCTTGGGGACAGCCCAATCAGCCCCAGCATTTT. This gives the protein CSVAWGQPNQPQHF.

This sequence joins TRBV4-2 and TRBJ2-2; TRBD2 agrees at 7 bases. This CDR3 is built from 14 residues. CDR1 is LGHNA and CDR2 is YNFKEQ in the germline V gene. V gave up 0 bases and J gave up 6 bases; unmatched junction bases: 1. CDR3 loop: CASSQDGLAGELFF. The DNA of the CDR3 is TGTGCCAGCAGCCAAGATGGACTAGCCGGGGAGCTGTTTTTT.